The rows below give T cell receptor beta chains drawn from one sample of a study of shared clonotypes between healthy human individuals. This table comes from immunoSEQ multiplex PCR, and its TCRdb copy is limited to in-frame clones, with some not included. The sample lists a few million clones, roughly nine tenths seen once, with roughly 0.14% in the top ten. The sample comprised naive CD4+ T cells sorted from blood. The receptors were sampled from a man aged 18 to 30 in good health. Both conserved end residues are part of each CDR3. A D gene is named only where the DNA matches it firmly. Where a row states a size, it is once, few, many or the class of an expanded clone; other rows omit it.

d_call j_call v_call cdr3_length clone_size cdr3_aa cdr3_nt
NA TRBJ2-5 TRBV7-8 13 NA CASSEISVETQYF TGTGCCAGCAGCGAAATTAGTGTAGAGACCCAGTACTTC
NA TRBJ1-5 TRBV7-2 15 NA CASSLVIGTGQPQHF TGTGCCAGCAGCTTAGTAATCGGGACGGGTCAGCCCCAGCATTTT
NA TRBJ2-5 TRBV7-9 16 NA CASTPWAFSARETQYF TGTGCCAGCACCCCATGGGCCTTTTCGGCACGGGAGACCCAGTACTTC
NA TRBJ1-5 TRBV18 16 NA CASSPGKQASNQPQHF TGTGCCAGCTCACCAGGGAAGCAGGCTAGCAATCAGCCCCAGCATTTT
TRBD1 TRBJ1-1 TRBV11-2 14 once CASSLAGGATEAFF TGTGCCAGCAGCTTAGCAGGGGGCGCGACTGAAGCTTTCTTT
NA TRBJ1-1 TRBV5-1 13 NA CASSPQGGTEAFF TGCGCCAGCAGCCCACAGGGAGGGACTGAAGCTTTCTTT
NA TRBJ1-3 TRBV6-1 15 NA CASSEGPGAGNTIYF TGTGCCAGCAGTGAAGGGCCTGGTGCTGGAAACACCATATATTTT
TRBD2 TRBJ2-7 TRBV11-2 16 NA CASSLVTGTRVYEQYF TGTGCCAGCAGCTTAGTTACGGGGACTAGAGTCTACGAGCAGTACTTC
TRBD1 TRBJ2-7 TRBV4-3 15 NA CASSQDRDRVYEQYF TGCGCCAGCAGCCAAGATAGGGACAGGGTCTACGAGCAGTACTTC
NA TRBJ2-2 TRBV7-8 14 NA CASSFRTNTGELFF TGTGCCAGCAGCTTTCGGACCAACACCGGGGAGCTGTTTTTT
TRBD1 TRBJ1-2 TRBV27 12 NA CASSDRGYGYTF TGTGCCAGCAGCGACAGGGGCTATGGCTACACCTTC
TRBD2 TRBJ2-2 TRBV4-1 15 NA CASSQQREVAGELFF TGCGCCAGCAGCCAACAGCGGGAGGTAGCCGGGGAGCTGTTTTTT
NA TRBJ1-1 TRBV6-5 15 NA CASSYSTGVNTEAFF TGTGCCAGCAGTTACTCTACGGGAGTTAACACTGAAGCTTTCTTT
NA TRBJ2-1 TRBV28 14 NA CASLSGPSYNEQFF TGTGCCAGCCTAAGCGGGCCCTCCTACAATGAGCAGTTCTTC
NA TRBJ1-1 TRBV25-1 13 NA CASSLRGRTEAFF TGTGCCAGCAGTCTCAGGGGCAGGACTGAAGCTTTCTTT
NA TRBJ2-5 TRBV2 11 NA CASKAGETQYF TGTGCCAGCAAGGCTGGAGAGACCCAGTACTTC
NA TRBJ2-3 TRBV10-3 16 NA CAISESQVTSTDTQYF TGTGCCATCAGTGAGAGCCAGGTAACTAGCACAGATACGCAGTATTTT
TRBD1 TRBJ1-6 TRBV6-6 15 few CASSYWTGGNSPLHF TGTGCCAGCAGTTACTGGACAGGAGGGAATTCACCCCTCCACTTT
TRBD1 TRBJ1-3 TRBV4-1 17 NA CASSRGTGDLSGNTIYF TGCGCCAGCAGCCGAGGGACAGGCGACCTCTCTGGAAACACCATATATTTT
NA TRBJ1-5 TRBV6-5 12 NA CASRDQDQPQHF TGTGCCAGCAGGGACCAAGATCAGCCCCAGCATTTT
NA TRBJ1-2 TRBV5-4 16 NA CASSSPSSGEIYGYTF TGTGCCAGCAGCTCACCGAGTTCAGGGGAAATCTATGGCTACACCTTC
NA TRBJ2-7 TRBV7-8 11 NA CASSPPGEQYF TGTGCCAGCAGCCCCCCTGGCGAGCAGTACTTC
TRBD1 TRBJ1-2 TRBV6-1 14 NA CASNTGTETGGYTF TGTGCCAGCAATACTGGGACAGAGACTGGTGGCTACACCTTC
NA TRBJ1-5 TRBV5-5 14 NA CASSLDSGNQPQHF TGTGCCAGCAGCTTGGACAGTGGGAATCAGCCCCAGCATTTT
NA TRBJ2-1 TRBV2 13 NA CATNRERNNEQFF TGTGCCACCAACAGGGAACGTAACAATGAGCAGTTCTTC
NA TRBJ2-3 TRBV12-5 17 NA CASGLVLRENAQDTQYF TGTGCTAGTGGTTTGGTACTGAGGGAGAATGCACAAGATACGCAGTATTTT
TRBD1 TRBJ2-7 TRBV19 14 NA CASRLAHRGNEQYF TGTGCCAGTAGACTGGCCCACAGGGGAAACGAGCAGTACTTC
NA TRBJ2-5 TRBV14 11 NA CASSQAETQYF TGTGCCAGCAGCCAAGCGGAGACCCAGTACTTC
TRBD1 TRBJ2-2 TRBV5-1 15 NA CASSFLRQGAGELFF TGCGCCAGCAGCTTTCTACGACAGGGGGCCGGGGAGCTGTTTTTT
NA TRBJ1-5 TRBV7-8 12 NA CASSLNLGAQHF TGTGCCAGCAGCCTCAACCTGGGAGCCCAGCATTTT